This T cell receptor beta chain was identified during a study of T cells in Graves' hyperthyroidism and ophthalmopathy. TCR beta CDR3 region amplification was performed from RNA transcripts. During a first-round RT-PCR of the TCR CDR3, the HTBI primer set was used. TCRdb used MiXCR to reprocess the multiplex PCR reads, holding one entry per CDR3 protein. The sample yields more than 550,000 distinct CDR3 sequences, around 19% seen once. The CDR3 spans 13 residues. V lost 3 bases and J 4 bases, leaving 9 bases between the germline ends. Per germline, CDR1 WNHNN and CDR2 SYGVQD (reference sequence). This clonotype was detected only a few times.

The sequencing input was blood. The sequence came from a woman aged 45-59 years with Graves' hyperthyroidism that later progressed to Graves' ophthalmopathy. This chain uses TRBV10-1 with TRBJ1-2; D may be TRBD1 (5 bases). CDR3 sequence reads: CASSEVQGYGYTF. CDR3 coding DNA: TGCGCCAGCAGTGAAGTGCAGGGCTATGGCTACACCTTC.